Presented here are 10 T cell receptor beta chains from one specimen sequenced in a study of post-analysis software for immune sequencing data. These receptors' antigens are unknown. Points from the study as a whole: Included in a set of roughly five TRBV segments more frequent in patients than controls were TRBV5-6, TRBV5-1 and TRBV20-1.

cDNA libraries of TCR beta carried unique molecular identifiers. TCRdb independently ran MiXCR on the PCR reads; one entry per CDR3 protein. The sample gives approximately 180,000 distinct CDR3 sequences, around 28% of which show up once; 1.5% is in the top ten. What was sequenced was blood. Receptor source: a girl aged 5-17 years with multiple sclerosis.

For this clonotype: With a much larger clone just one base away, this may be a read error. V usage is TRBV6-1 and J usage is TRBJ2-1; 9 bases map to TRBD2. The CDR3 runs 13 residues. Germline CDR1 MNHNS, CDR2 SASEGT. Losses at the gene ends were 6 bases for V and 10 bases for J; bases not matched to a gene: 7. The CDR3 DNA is TGTGCCAGCAGGACTAGCGGCTCCTACGAGCAGTTCTTC. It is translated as CASRTSGSYEQFF.

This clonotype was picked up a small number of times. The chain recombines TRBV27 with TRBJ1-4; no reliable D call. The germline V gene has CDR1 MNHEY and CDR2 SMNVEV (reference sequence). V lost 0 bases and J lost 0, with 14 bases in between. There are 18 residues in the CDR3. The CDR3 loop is CASSLSMTRTTTNEKLFF. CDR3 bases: TGTGCCAGCAGTTTATCGATGACGCGAACAACAACTAATGAAAAACTGTTTTTT.

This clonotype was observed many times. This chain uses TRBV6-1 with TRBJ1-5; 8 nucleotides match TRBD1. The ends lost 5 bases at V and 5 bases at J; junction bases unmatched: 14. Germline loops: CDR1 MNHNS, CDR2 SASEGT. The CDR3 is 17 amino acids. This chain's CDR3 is CASSPNPGQGGDQPQHF. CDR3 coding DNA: TGTGCCAGCAGTCCCAACCCAGGACAGGGTGGGGATCAGCCCCAGCATTTT.

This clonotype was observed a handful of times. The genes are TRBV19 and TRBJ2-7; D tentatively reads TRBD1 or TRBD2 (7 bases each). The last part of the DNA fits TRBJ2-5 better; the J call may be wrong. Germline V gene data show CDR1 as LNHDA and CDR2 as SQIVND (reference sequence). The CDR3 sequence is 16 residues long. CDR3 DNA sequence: TGTGCCAGTAGTATAGGGAGGGAGGGGGCGAAGGAGACCCAGTACTTC. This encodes CASSIGREGAKETQYF.

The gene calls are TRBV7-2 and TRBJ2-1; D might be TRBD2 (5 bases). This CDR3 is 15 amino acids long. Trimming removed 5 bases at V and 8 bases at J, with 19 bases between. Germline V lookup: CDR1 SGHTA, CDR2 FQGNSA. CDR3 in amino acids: CASSPPGRGWDEQFF. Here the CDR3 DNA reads TGTGCCAGCAGCCCCCCGGGTCGAGGGTGGGATGAGCAGTTCTTC. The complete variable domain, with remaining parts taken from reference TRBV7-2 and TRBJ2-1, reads GAGVSQSPSNKVTEKGKDVELRCDPISGHTALYWYRQSLGQGLEFLIYFQGNSAPDKSGLPSDRFSAERTGGSVSTLTIQRTQQEDSAVYLCASSPPGRGWDEQFFGPGTRLTVL.

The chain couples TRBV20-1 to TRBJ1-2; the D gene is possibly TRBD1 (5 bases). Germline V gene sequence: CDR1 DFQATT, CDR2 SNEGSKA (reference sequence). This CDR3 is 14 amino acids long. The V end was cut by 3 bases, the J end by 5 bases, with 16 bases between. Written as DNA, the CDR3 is TGCAGTGCTAGTGGGCAGGGCACTACTTATGGCTACACCTTC. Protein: CSASGQGTTYGYTF.

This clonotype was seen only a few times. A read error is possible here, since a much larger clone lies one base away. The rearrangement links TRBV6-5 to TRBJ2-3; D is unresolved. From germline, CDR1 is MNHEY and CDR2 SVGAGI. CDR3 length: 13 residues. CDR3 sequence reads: CASSHDGTYTQYF. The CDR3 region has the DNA TGTGCCAGCAGTCATGACGGCACATATACGCAGTATTTT.

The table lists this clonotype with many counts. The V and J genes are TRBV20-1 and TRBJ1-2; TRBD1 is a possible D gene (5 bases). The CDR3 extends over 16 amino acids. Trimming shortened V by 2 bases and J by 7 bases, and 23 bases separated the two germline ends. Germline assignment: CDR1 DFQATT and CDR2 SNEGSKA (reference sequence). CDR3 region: CSARPSGQGVAVGYTF. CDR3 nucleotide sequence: TGCAGTGCTAGACCCTCGGGGCAGGGTGTAGCGGTTGGCTACACCTTC.

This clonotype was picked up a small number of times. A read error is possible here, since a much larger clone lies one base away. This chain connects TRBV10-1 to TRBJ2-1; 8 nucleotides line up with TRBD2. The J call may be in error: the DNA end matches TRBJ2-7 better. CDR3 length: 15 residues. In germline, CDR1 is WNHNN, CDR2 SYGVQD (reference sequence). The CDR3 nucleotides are TGCGCCAGCAGTGCAGCGGGAGAACACTACAATGAGCAGTACTTC. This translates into CASSAAGEHYNEQYF.

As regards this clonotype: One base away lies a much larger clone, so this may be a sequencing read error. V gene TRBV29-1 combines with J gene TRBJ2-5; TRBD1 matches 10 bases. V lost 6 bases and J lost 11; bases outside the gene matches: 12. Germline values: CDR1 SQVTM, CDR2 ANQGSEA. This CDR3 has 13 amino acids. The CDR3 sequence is CSVRRTGGTEQYF. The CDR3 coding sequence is TGCAGCGTCAGAAGGACAGGGGGAACAGAGCAGTACTTC. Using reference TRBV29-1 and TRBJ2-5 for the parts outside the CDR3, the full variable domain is SAVISQKPSRDICQRGTSLTIQCQVDSQVTMMFWYRQQPGQSLTLIATANQGSEATYESGFVIDKFPISRPNLTFSTLTVSNMSPEDSSIYLCSVRRTGGTEQYFGPGTRLLVL.